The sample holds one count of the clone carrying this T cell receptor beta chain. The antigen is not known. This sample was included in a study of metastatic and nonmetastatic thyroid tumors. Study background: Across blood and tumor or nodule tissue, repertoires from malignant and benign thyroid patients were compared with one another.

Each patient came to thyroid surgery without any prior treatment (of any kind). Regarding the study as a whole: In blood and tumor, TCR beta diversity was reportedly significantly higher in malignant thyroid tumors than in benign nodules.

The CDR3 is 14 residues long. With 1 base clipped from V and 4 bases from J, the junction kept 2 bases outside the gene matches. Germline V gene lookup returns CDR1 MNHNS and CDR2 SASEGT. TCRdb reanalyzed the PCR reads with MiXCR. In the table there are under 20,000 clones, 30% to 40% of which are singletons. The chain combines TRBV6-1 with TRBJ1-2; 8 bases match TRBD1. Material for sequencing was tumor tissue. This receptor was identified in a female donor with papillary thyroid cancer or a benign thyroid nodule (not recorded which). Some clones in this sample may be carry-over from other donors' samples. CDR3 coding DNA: TGTGCCAGCAGTGAAGTACAGGGGGTCTATGGCTACACCTTC. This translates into CASSEVQGVYGYTF.